The rows below give T cell receptor beta chains drawn from one sample of a study of T cell responses to AZD1222 COVID-19 vaccine. The repertoire was sequenced with immunoSEQ multiplex PCR; TCRdb's copy has only in-frame clones and lacks some. This table holds 120,000 to 150,000 clones, approximately 88% found once. Sample: peripheral blood, taken 28 days after the second dose of the MenACWY control vaccine. Receptor source: an adult who received the MenACWY meningococcal vaccine as a control. Both conserved end residues are part of each CDR3. D genes are given only for firm matches. A clone size is listed for some rows: how often the clone was seen (once, few, many), or a class if it is expanded.

.	TRBJ2-7	TRBV6-5	.	CASRNQEFSYEQYF	TGTGCCAGCAGAAACCAGGAGTTCTCCTACGAGCAGTACTTC
TRBD1	TRBJ1-2	TRBV7-3	.	CASSLLGQGNGYTF	TGTGCCAGCAGCTTACTAGGACAGGGTAATGGCTACACCTTC
TRBD2	TRBJ2-7	TRBV27	.	CASSLFRGGYEQYF	TGTGCCAGCAGTTTATTTCGGGGAGGGTACGAGCAGTACTTC
.	TRBJ2-1	TRBV19	once	CASSMRAYSYNEQFF	TGTGCCAGTAGTATGCGAGCATACTCCTACAATGAGCAGTTCTTC
.	TRBJ2-5	TRBV21-1	once	CASSPQGPRGVETQYF	TGTGCCAGCAGCCCCCAGGGCCCCCGGGGAGTGGAGACCCAGTACTTC
TRBD1	TRBJ2-2	TRBV27	.	CASSSGTGFPGELFF	TGTGCCAGCAGTTCCGGGACAGGGTTCCCCGGGGAGCTGTTTTTT
.	TRBJ1-2	TRBV19	.	CASSPGIGDYGYTF	TGTGCCAGTAGTCCTGGGATCGGGGACTATGGCTACACCTTC
.	TRBJ2-5	TRBV14	.	CASSQGSRGETQYF	TGTGCCAGCAGCCAAGGATCAAGAGGGGAGACCCAGTACTTC
.	TRBJ1-1	TRBV12-3/TRBV12-4	.	CASSGELNTEAFF	TGTGCCAGCAGCGGGGAATTGAACACTGAAGCTTTCTTT
TRBD1	TRBJ2-5	TRBV7-2	.	CASSFQQGAGETQYF	TGTGCCAGCAGCTTCCAACAGGGGGCTGGTGAGACCCAGTACTTC
TRBD2	TRBJ2-2	TRBV30	once	CAQARGTNTGELFF	TGTGCTCAGGCGCGGGGGACCAACACCGGGGAGCTGTTTTTT
TRBD1	TRBJ1-4	TRBV18	.	CASSRDRGLATNEKLFF	TGTGCCAGCTCACGTGACAGGGGCTTGGCAACTAATGAAAAACTGTTTTTT
.	TRBJ1-1	TRBV6-2/TRBV6-3	.	CASSAGGGSNTEAFF	TGTGCCAGCAGCGCCGGGGGTGGGTCGAACACTGAAGCTTTCTTT
.	TRBJ1-1	TRBV11-3	.	CASSLDRVYTEAFF	TGTGCCAGCAGCTTAGATCGCGTCTACACTGAAGCTTTCTTT
.	TRBJ2-1	TRBV7-2	.	CASSLGRGTPVIEQFF	TGTGCCAGCAGCTTAGGTCGCGGGACCCCTGTGATTGAGCAGTTCTTC
TRBD1	TRBJ1-1	TRBV2	.	CASGGQGATEAFF	TGTGCCAGCGGCGGACAGGGGGCCACTGAAGCTTTCTTT
.	TRBJ1-1	TRBV5-1	.	CASSFGQFTEAFF	TGCGCCAGCAGCTTTGGGCAGTTCACTGAAGCTTTCTTT
.	TRBJ1-3	TRBV10-3	once	CATTGSGNTIYF	TGTGCCACCACAGGGTCCGGAAACACCATATATTTT
TRBD1	TRBJ1-1	TRBV7-9	.	CASSPGTGQREAFF	TGTGCCAGCAGCCCCGGGACAGGGCAGCGTGAGGCTTTCTTT
TRBD2	TRBJ2-5	TRBV6-2/TRBV6-3	once	CASSPGTSVKTQYF	TGTGCCAGCAGTCCGGGGACTAGCGTGAAGACCCAGTACTTC
TRBD1	TRBJ1-5	TRBV5-3	.	CARSLQGLINQPQHF	TGTGCCAGAAGCTTACAGGGGCTAATCAATCAGCCCCAGCATTTT
.	TRBJ1-1	TRBV5-1	.	CASSSPNTEAFF	TGCGCCAGCAGCTCGCCGAACACTGAAGCTTTCTTT
TRBD1	TRBJ1-4	TRBV27	.	CASSLAPGQGNEKLFF	TGTGCCAGCAGTTTAGCCCCGGGACAGGGCAACGAAAAACTGTTTTTT
TRBD1	TRBJ1-5	TRBV7-2	once	CASSVRQGGQPQHF	TGTGCCAGCAGCGTCCGCCAGGGGGGCCAGCCCCAGCATTTT
TRBD1	TRBJ1-2	TRBV5-7	.	CASSLPGQFSYGYTF	TGTGCCAGCAGCCTCCCGGGACAGTTTTCCTATGGCTACACCTTC
.	TRBJ1-1	TRBV28	.	CASSLNTMNTEAFF	TGTGCCAGCAGTTTAAACACCATGAACACTGAAGCTTTCTTT
TRBD2	TRBJ2-1	TRBV6-2/TRBV6-3	.	CASSYASGRVETEFF	TGTGCCAGCAGTTACGCTAGCGGGAGGGTGGAGACGGAGTTCTTC
.	TRBJ1-1	TRBV2	once	CASTLGQANTEAFF	TGTGCCAGCACCCTCGGACAAGCGAACACTGAAGCTTTCTTT
.	TRBJ1-1	TRBV6-5	.	CASSLDGQNTEAFF	TGTGCCAGCTCCCTGGACGGACAGAACACTGAAGCTTTCTTT
.	TRBJ2-7	TRBV3-1/TRBV3-2	.	CASSQDQLKSGTSYEQYF	TGTGCCAGCAGCCAAGATCAGTTAAAGTCAGGGACCTCCTACGAGCAGTACTTC
.	TRBJ2-7	TRBV10-3	.	CAISETYWTDSYEQYF	TGTGCCATCAGTGAGACGTACTGGACGGACTCCTACGAGCAGTACTTC
TRBD1	TRBJ1-3	TRBV5-1	.	CASSVDRLGPRGNTIYF	TGCGCCAGCAGCGTGGACAGGTTGGGTCCTCGTGGAAACACCATATATTTT
.	TRBJ2-3	TRBV4-1	few	CASSLRGVTDTQYF	TGCGCCAGCAGCCTAAGGGGGGTCACAGATACGCAGTATTTT
.	TRBJ1-1	TRBV9	.	CASSVGWNTEAFF	TGTGCCAGCAGCGTAGGGTGGAACACTGAAGCTTTCTTT
.	TRBJ1-2	TRBV6-5	few	CASSPGTSGGYTF	TGTGCCAGCAGTCCCGGCACTTCGGGCGGCTACACCTTC
.	TRBJ2-5	TRBV4-2	.	CASGGLSLETQYF	TGTGCCAGCGGGGGACTGTCTCTCGAGACCCAGTACTTC
TRBD1	TRBJ1-1	TRBV7-2	.	CASSSTGWYTEAFF	TGTGCCAGCAGCTCGACAGGGTGGTACACTGAAGCTTTCTTT
.	TRBJ1-2	TRBV28	.	CASSPRTDYGYTF	TGTGCCAGCAGTCCGAGGACAGACTATGGCTACACCTTC
TRBD1	TRBJ2-3	TRBV14	.	CASSQERQGSPTDTQYF	TGTGCCAGCAGCCAAGAGAGACAGGGCTCCCCCACAGATACGCAGTATTTT
.	TRBJ2-7	TRBV7-9	.	CASSPSPTSSYEQYF	TGTGCCAGCAGCCCCTCACCAACTAGCTCCTACGAGCAGTACTTC
TRBD1	TRBJ2-2	TRBV29-1	.	CSVGLTGGTGELFF	TGCAGCGTCGGCCTGACAGGGGGCACCGGGGAGCTGTTTTTT
.	TRBJ1-1	TRBV5-1	.	CASSLTGRLTEAFF	TGCGCCAGCAGCTTGACAGGGCGTTTGACTGAAGCTTTCTTT
TRBD1	TRBJ2-7	TRBV6-5	.	CASRRQGLLLGQYF	TGTGCCAGCAGAAGACAGGGATTACTCCTGGGGCAGTACTTC
TRBD2	TRBJ2-5	TRBV6-2/TRBV6-3	.	CASSRGLAGGFETQYF	TGTGCCAGCAGCCGGGGACTAGCGGGGGGGTTCGAGACCCAGTACTTC
.	TRBJ1-1	TRBV15	.	CATSRDRGGTEAFF	TGTGCCACCAGCAGAGATCGGGGGGGCACTGAAGCTTTCTTT
.	TRBJ2-3	TRBV27	.	CASSPRAGWEDTQYF	TGTGCCAGCAGTCCCCGGGCAGGGTGGGAAGATACGCAGTATTTT
.	TRBJ1-3	TRBV7-9	once	CASSLAYRVSGNTIYF	TGTGCCAGCAGCTTAGCGTACAGGGTTTCTGGAAACACCATATATTTT
TRBD1	TRBJ2-2	TRBV5-6	.	CASSWGRQGQMNTGELFF	TGTGCCAGCAGCTGGGGAAGACAGGGCCAGATGAACACCGGGGAGCTGTTTTTT
.	TRBJ2-7	TRBV11-3	.	CASSRDVDHTYEQYF	TGTGCCAGCAGCCGGGACGTGGATCATACCTACGAGCAGTACTTC
.	TRBJ1-5	TRBV6-2/TRBV6-3	.	CASSYLSGNQPQHF	TGTGCCAGCAGTTACTTGTCAGGGAATCAGCCCCAGCATTTT
.	TRBJ1-4	TRBV19	.	CASSIDPRAATNEKLFF	TGTGCCAGTAGTATAGATCCCAGGGCTGCAACTAATGAAAAACTGTTTTTT
TRBD1	TRBJ1-2	TRBV6-1	.	CASSRPDRADGYTF	TGTGCCAGCAGCCGACCGGACAGGGCAGATGGCTACACCTTC
.	TRBJ2-6	TRBV15	.	CATSSRQPSSGANVLTF	TGTGCCACCAGCAGCAGACAGCCAAGCTCTGGGGCCAACGTCCTGACTTTC
.	TRBJ1-1	TRBV27	once	CASSLGANTEAFF	TGTGCCAGCAGTTTGGGGGCGAACACTGAAGCTTTCTTT
.	TRBJ2-7	TRBV3-1/TRBV3-2	.	CASSQGSGVYEQYF	TGTGCCAGCAGCCAAGGGTCTGGGGTCTACGAGCAGTACTTC
TRBD1	TRBJ2-7	TRBV25-1	.	CASSTTGGVRDYEQYF	TGTGCCAGCAGTACCACAGGGGGAGTAAGGGACTACGAGCAGTACTTC
TRBD2	TRBJ2-1	TRBV7-6	.	CASSLLASGRTHNEQFF	TGTGCCAGCAGCTTATTGGCTAGCGGGAGGACCCACAATGAGCAGTTCTTC